The entry below describes one TCR beta chain. Antigen unknown. This sample stems from a study of T cell responses to AZD1222 COVID-19 vaccine. Clones were read by immunoSEQ multiplex PCR, and TCRdb kept only the in-frame ones, dropping some. The sample holds 110,000 to 150,000 clones, approximately 89% seen once. CDR1 SGHTA and CDR2 FQGNSA come from the germline V gene. V dropped 7 bases and J dropped 6; count of bases not matched to a gene: 11. The CDR3 contains 16 residues. Study outcomes and limitations: None of the repertoires were sampled until the peak T cell response had passed.

The clonotype comes from an adult in good health. The chain has TRBV7-2 and TRBJ2-1; 11 nucleotides line up with TRBD2. The source was peripheral blood, collected on day 0 of AZD1222 vaccination. CDR3 in amino acids: CASTHLPGLAANEQFF. CDR3 bases: TGTGCCAGCACTCACCTGCCGGGACTAGCGGCCAATGAGCAGTTCTTC.